This T cell receptor beta chain was retrieved from a study of radiation and T cells in renal cell carcinoma. Sequenced by immunoSEQ multiplex PCR; TCRdb stores in-frame clones only, minus some. This sample carries about 130,000 clones, around nine tenths of them seen once, and the ten largest clones take around 11%. The V and J ends lost 0 bases and 2 bases respectively, with 11 bases between them. The CDR3 consists of 15 residues. CDR1 SGHRS and CDR2 YFSETQ come from the germline V gene. General study results and limits: Without pretreatment biopsies, baseline tumor clonotype presence was undetermined. Top tumor clonotypes rose in blood 2 weeks post-radiation, then contracted.

A word on this clone: Its specificity is unknown.

Stated time point: baseline pretreatment blood. The treatment: 15 Gy SBRT to primary tumor, nephrectomy 4 weeks later. The rearrangement links TRBV5-1 to TRBJ2-5; no clear D. This receptor was taken from a woman in her forties or fifties with renal cell carcinoma. The sample was blood, taken from a patient whose treatment included radiotherapy and nephrectomy. The CDR3 nucleotides are TGCGCCAGCAGCTTGGAGTCAGCTGGGCAAGAGACCCAGTACTTC. Its translation: CASSLESAGQETQYF.